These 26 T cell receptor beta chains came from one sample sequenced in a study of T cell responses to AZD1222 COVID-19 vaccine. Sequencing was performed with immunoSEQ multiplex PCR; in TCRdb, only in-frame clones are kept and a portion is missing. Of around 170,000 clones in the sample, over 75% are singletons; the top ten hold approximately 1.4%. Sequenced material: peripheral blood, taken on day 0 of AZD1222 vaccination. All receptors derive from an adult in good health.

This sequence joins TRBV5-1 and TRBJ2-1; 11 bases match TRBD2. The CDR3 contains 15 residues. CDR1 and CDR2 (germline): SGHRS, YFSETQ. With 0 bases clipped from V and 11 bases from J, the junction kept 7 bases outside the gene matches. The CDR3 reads CASSLELAGGPKQFF. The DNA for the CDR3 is TGCGCCAGCAGCTTGGAGCTAGCGGGGGGCCCAAAGCAGTTCTTC.

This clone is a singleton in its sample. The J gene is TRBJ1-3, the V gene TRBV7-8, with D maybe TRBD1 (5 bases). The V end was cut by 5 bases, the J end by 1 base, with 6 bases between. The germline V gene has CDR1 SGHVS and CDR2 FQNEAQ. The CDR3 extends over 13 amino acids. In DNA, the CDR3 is TGTGCCAGCAGCACAGGTTCTGGAAACACCATATATTTT. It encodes CASSTGSGNTIYF.

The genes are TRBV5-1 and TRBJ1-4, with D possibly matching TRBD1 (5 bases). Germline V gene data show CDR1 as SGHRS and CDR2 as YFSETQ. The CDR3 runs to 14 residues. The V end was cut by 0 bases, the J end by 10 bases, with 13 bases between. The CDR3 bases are TGCGCCAGCAGCTTGGACAGGAGAAGTGGAAAACTGTTTTTT. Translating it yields CASSLDRRSGKLFF.

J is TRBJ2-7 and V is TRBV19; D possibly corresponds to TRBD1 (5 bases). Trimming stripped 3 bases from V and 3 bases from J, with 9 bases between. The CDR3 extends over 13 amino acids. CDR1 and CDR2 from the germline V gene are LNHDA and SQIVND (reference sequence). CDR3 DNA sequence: TGTGCCAGTAGTATGGACACACGCTACGAGCAGTACTTC. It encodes CASSMDTRYEQYF.

In DNA form, the CDR3 reads TGTGCCAGCAGTAGAGACCGTGGGGAAAAACTGTTTTTT. Its translation is CASSRDRGEKLFF. The V gene is TRBV2, the J gene TRBJ1-4, with unresolved D. In germline, CDR1 is SNHLY, CDR2 FYNNEI. V lost 5 bases, J lost 8 bases, and 12 bases lay in between. This CDR3 contains 13 residues.

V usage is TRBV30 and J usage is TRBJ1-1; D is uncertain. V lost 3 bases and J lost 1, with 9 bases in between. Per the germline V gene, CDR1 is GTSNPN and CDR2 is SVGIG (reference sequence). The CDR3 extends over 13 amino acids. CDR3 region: CAWRVLPNTEAFF. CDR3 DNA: TGTGCCTGGAGGGTACTACCGAACACTGAAGCTTTCTTT.

The CDR3: CASSPLSKRYTDTQYF. As DNA, the CDR3 is TGTGCCAGCTCACCACTTTCGAAGAGATACACAGATACGCAGTATTTT. The rearrangement uses TRBV18 and TRBJ2-3; D is unclear. The CDR3 length is 16 residues. Germline V gives CDR1 KGHSH, CDR2 LQKENI. The V gene lost 1 base and the J gene lost 2 bases, with 13 bases spanning the gap.

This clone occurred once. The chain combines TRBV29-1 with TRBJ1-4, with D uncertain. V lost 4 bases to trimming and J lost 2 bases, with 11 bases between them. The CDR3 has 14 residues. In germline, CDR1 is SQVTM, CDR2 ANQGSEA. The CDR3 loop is CSVGQRLTNEKLFF. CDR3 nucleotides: TGCAGCGTTGGCCAGCGACTTACTAATGAAAAACTGTTTTTT.

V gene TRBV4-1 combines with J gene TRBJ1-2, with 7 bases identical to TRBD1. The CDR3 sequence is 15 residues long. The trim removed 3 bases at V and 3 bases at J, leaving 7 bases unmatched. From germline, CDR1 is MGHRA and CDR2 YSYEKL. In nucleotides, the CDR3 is TGCGCCAGCAGCCATCCGACAGGGCGAGACTATGGCTACACCTTC. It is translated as CASSHPTGRDYGYTF.

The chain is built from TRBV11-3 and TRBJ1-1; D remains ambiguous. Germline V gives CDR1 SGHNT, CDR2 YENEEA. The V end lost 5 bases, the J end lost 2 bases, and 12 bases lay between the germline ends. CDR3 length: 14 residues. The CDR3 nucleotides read TGTGCCAGCAGCGGAGGTGCTCGTAACACTGAAGCTTTCTTT. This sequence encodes CASSGGARNTEAFF.

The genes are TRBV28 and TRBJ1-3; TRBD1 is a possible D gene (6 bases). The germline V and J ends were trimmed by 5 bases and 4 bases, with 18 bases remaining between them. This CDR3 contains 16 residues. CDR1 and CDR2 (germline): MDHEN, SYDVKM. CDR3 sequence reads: CASSIHGGAKGNTIYF. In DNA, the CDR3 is TGTGCCAGCAGTATCCATGGGGGGGCTAAGGGAAACACCATATATTTT. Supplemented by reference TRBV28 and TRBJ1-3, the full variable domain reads DVKVTQSSRYLVKRTGEKVFLECVQDMDHENMFWYRQDPGLGLRLIYFSYDVKMKEKGDIPEGYSVSREKKERFSLILESASTNQTSMYLCASSIHGGAKGNTIYFGEGSWLTVV.

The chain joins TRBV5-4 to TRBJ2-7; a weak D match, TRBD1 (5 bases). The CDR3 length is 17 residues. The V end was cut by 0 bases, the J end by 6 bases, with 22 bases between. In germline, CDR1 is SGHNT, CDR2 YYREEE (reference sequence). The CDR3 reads CASSLAASIVGAVEQYF. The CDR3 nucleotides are TGTGCCAGCAGCTTGGCCGCTAGTATCGTTGGGGCGGTCGAGCAGTACTTC.

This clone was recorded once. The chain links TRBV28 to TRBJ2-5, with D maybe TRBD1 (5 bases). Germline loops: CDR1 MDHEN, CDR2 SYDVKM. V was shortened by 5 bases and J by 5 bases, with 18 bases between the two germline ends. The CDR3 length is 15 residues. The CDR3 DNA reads TGTGCCAGCAGTGTCTCGACAGCCGTTAGGGAGACCCAGTACTTC. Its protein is CASSVSTAVRETQYF. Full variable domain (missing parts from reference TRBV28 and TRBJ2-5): DVKVTQSSRYLVKRTGEKVFLECVQDMDHENMFWYRQDPGLGLRLIYFSYDVKMKEKGDIPEGYSVSREKKERFSLILESASTNQTSMYLCASSVSTAVRETQYFGPGTRLLVL.

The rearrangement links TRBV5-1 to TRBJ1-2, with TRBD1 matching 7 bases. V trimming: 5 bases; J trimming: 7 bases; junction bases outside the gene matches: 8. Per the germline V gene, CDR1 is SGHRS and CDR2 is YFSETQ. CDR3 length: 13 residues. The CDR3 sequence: CASRKGQAGGYTF. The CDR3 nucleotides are TGCGCCAGCAGAAAAGGACAGGCGGGTGGCTACACCTTC.

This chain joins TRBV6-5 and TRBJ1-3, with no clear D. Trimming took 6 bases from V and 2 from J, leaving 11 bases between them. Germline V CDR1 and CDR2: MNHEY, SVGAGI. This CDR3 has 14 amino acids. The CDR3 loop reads CASRGGGTGNTIYF. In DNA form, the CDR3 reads TGTGCCAGCAGGGGAGGCGGGACTGGAAACACCATATATTTT.

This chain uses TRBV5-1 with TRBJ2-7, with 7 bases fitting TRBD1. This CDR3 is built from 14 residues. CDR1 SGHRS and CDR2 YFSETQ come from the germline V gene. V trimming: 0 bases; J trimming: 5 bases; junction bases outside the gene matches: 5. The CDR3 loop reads CASSLEQGQDEQYF. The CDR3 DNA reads TGCGCCAGCAGCTTGGAACAGGGGCAGGACGAGCAGTACTTC.

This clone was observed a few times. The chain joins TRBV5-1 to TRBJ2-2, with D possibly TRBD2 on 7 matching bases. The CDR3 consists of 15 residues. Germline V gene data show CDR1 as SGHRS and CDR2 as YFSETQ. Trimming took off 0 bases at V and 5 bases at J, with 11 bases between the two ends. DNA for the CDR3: TGCGCCAGCAGCTTGGCGGGGGGCCTTACCGGGGAGCTGTTTTTT. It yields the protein CASSLAGGLTGELFF.

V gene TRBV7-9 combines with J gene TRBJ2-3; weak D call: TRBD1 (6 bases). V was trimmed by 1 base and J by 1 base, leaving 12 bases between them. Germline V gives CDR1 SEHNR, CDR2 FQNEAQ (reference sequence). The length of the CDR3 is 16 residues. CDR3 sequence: CASSLDYRAGTDTQYF. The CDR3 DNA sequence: TGTGCCAGCAGCTTAGACTACAGGGCTGGCACAGATACGCAGTATTTT.

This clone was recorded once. CDR3 residues: CAWSVIWSSYNEQFF. CDR3 nucleotides: TGTGCCTGGAGTGTAATCTGGAGCTCCTACAATGAGCAGTTCTTC. The V call is TRBV30, the J call TRBJ2-1; D is unresolved. Germline loops: CDR1 GTSNPN, CDR2 SVGIG (reference sequence). CDR3 length: 15 amino acids. V was trimmed by 0 bases and J by 0 bases, leaving 9 bases between them. Filled out from reference TRBV30 and TRBJ2-1, the complete variable domain reads SQTIHQWPATLVQPVGSPLSLECTVEGTSNPNLYWYRQAAGRGLQLLFYSVGIGQISSEVPQNLSASRPQDRQFILSSKKLLLSDSGFYLCAWSVIWSSYNEQFFGPGTRLTVL.

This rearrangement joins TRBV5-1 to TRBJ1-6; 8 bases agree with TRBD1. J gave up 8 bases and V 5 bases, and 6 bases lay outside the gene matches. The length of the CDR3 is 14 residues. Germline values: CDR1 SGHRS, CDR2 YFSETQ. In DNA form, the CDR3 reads TGCGCCAGCAGTCGGGGACAGGCGGATTCACCCCTCCACTTT. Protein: CASSRGQADSPLHF.

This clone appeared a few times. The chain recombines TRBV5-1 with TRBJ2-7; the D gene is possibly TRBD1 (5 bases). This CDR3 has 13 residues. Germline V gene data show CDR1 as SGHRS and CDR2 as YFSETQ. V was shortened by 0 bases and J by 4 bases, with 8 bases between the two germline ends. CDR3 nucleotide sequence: TGCGCCAGCAGCTTGGTGTCAGGGTACGAGCAGTACTTC. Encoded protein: CASSLVSGYEQYF.

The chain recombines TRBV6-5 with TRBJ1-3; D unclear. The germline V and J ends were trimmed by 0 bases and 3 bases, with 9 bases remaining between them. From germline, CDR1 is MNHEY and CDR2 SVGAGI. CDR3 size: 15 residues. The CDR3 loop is CASSYSIRSGNTIYF. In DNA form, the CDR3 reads TGTGCCAGCAGTTACTCGATACGCAGTGGAAACACCATATATTTT.

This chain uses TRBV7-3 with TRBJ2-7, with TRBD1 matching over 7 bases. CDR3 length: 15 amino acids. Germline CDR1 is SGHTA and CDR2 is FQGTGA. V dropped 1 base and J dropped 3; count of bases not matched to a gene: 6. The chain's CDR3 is CASSLMGTAIYEQYF. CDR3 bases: TGTGCCAGCAGCTTAATGGGGACAGCGATCTACGAGCAGTACTTC.

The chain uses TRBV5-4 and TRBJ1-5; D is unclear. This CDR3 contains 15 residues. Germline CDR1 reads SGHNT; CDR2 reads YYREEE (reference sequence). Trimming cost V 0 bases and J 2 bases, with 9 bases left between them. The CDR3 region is CASSLGGSGNQPQHF. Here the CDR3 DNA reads TGTGCCAGCAGCTTGGGAGGGTCGGGCAATCAGCCCCAGCATTTT.

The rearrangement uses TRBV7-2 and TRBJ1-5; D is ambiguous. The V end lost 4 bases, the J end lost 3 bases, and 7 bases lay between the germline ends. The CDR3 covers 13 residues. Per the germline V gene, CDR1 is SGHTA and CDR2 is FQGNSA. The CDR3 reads CASSSWDNQPQHF. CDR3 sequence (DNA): TGTGCCAGCAGCTCCTGGGACAATCAGCCCCAGCATTTT. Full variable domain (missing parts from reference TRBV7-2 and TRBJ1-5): GAGVSQSPSNKVTEKGKDVELRCDPISGHTALYWYRQSLGQGLEFLIYFQGNSAPDKSGLPSDRFSAERTGGSVSTLTIQRTQQEDSAVYLCASSSWDNQPQHFGDGTRLSIL.

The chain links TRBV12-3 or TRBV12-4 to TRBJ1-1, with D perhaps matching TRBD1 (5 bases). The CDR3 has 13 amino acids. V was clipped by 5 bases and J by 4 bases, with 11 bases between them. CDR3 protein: CASSPQGSTEAFF. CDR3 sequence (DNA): TGTGCCAGCAGTCCTCAGGGATCCACTGAAGCTTTCTTT.